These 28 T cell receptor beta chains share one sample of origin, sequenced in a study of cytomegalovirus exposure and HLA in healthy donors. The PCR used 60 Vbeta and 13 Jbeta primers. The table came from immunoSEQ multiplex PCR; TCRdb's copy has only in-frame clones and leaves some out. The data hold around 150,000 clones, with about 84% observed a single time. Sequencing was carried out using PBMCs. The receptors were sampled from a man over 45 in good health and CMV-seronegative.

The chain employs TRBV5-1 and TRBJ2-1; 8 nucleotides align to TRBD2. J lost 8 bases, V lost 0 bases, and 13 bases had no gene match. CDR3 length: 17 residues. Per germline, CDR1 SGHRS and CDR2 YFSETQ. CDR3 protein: CASSLGQGGGWVYEQFF. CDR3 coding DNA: TGCGCCAGCAGCTTGGGACAAGGCGGGGGGTGGGTCTATGAGCAGTTCTTC.

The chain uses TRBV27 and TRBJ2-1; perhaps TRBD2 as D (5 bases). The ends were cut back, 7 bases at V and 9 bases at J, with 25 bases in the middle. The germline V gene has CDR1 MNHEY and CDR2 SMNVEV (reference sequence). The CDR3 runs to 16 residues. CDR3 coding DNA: TGTGCCAGCACCAACCCGGTCCGAGGGATGGCAGGTGAGCAGTTCTTC. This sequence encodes CASTNPVRGMAGEQFF.

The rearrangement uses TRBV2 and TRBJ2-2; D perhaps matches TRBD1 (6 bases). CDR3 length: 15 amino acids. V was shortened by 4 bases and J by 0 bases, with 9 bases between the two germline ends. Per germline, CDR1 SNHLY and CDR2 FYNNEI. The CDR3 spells CASSVDRTNTGELFF. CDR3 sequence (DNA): TGTGCCAGCAGTGTGGACAGAACGAACACCGGGGAGCTGTTTTTT.

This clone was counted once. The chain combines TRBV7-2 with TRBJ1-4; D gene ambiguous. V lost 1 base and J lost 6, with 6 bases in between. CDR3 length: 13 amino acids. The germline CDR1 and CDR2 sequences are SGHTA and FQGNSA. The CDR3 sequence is CASSLGRDEKLFF. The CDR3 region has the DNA TGTGCCAGCAGCTTAGGTCGGGATGAAAAACTGTTTTTT.

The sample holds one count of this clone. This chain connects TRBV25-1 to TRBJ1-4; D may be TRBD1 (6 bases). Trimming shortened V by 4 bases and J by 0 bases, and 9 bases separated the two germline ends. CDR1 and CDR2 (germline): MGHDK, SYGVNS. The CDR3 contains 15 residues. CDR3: CASSATGPTNEKLFF. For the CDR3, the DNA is TGTGCCAGCAGTGCGACAGGACCAACTAATGAAAAACTGTTTTTT.

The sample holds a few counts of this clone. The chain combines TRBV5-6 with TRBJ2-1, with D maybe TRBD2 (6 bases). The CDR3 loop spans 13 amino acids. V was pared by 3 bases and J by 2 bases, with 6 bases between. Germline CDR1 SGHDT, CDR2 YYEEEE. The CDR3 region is CASSWGAYNEQFF. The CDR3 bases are TGTGCCAGCAGCTGGGGGGCCTACAATGAGCAGTTCTTC.

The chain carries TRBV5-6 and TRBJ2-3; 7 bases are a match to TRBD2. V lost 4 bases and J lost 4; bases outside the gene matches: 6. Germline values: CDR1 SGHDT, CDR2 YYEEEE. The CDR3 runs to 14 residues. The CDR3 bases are TGTGCCAGCAGCCCCGGGGACTACCCAGATACGCAGTATTTT. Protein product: CASSPGDYPDTQYF. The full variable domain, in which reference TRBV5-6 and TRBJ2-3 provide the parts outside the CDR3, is DAGVTQSPTHLIKTRGQQVTLRCSPKSGHDTVSWYQQALGQGPQFIFQYYEEEERQRGNFPDRFSGHQFPNYSSELNVNALLLGDSALYLCASSPGDYPDTQYFGPGTRLTVL.

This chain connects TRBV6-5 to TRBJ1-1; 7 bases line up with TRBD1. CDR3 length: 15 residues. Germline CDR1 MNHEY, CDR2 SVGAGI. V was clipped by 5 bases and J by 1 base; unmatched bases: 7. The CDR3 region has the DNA TGTGCCAGCAGTCCGGGACAGATCTCGAACACTGAAGCTTTCTTT. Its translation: CASSPGQISNTEAFF.

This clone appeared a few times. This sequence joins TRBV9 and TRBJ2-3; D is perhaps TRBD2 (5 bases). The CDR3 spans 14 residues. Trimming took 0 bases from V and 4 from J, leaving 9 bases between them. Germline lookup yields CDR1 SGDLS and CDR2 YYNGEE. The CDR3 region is CASSVVLVADTQYF. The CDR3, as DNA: TGTGCCAGCAGCGTAGTACTAGTCGCAGATACGCAGTATTTT.

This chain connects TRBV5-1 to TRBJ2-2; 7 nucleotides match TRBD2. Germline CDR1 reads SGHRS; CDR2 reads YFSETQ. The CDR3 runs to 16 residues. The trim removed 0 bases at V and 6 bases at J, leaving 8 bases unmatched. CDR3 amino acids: CASSLAPTGGSGELFF. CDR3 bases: TGCGCCAGCAGCTTGGCCCCAACGGGGGGATCCGGGGAGCTGTTTTTT.

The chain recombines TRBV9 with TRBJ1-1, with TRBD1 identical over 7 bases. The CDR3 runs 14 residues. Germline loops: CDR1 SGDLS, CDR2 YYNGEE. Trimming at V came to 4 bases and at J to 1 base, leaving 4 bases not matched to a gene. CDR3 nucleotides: TGTGCCAGCAGCCAGACAGGGAAGAACACTGAAGCTTTCTTT. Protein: CASSQTGKNTEAFF. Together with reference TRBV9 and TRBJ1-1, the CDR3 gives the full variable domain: DSGVTQTPKHLITATGQRVTLRCSPRSGDLSVYWYQQSLDQGLQFLIQYYNGEERAKGNILERFSAQQFPDLHSELNLSSLELGDSALYFCASSQTGKNTEAFFGQGTRLTVV.

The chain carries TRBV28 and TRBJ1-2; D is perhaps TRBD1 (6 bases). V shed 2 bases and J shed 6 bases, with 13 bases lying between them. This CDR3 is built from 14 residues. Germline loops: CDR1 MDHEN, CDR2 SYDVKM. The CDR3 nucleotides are TGTGCCAGCAGTTTACTCACAGGGTTGGATGGCTACACCTTC. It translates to CASSLLTGLDGYTF.

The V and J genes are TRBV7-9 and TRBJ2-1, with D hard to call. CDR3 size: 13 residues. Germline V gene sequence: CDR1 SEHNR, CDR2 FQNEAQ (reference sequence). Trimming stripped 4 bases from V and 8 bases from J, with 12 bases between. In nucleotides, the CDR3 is TGTGCCAGCAGCTCCCCCCTTTCGTATGAGCAGTTCTTC. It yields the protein CASSSPLSYEQFF.

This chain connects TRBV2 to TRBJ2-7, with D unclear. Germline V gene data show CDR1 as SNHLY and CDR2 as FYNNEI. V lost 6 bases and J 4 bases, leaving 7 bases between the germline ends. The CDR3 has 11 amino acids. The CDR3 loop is CASRESYEQYF. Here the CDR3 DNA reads TGTGCCAGCAGGGAGAGTTACGAGCAGTACTTC.

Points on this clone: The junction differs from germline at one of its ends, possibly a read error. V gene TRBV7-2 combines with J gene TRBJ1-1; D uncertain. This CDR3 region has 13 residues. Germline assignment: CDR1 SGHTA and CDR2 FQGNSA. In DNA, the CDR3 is TGTGCCAGCGGCTTAGCAGTTTCGGGAGGAGCTTTCTTT. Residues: CASGLAVSGGAFF.

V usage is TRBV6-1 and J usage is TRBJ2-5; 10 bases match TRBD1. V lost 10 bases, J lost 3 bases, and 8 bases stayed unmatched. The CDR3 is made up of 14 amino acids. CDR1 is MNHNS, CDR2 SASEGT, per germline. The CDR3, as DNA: TGTGCCATCCAGACCGGGACAGGGGAAGAGACCCAGTACTTC. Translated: CAIQTGTGEETQYF.

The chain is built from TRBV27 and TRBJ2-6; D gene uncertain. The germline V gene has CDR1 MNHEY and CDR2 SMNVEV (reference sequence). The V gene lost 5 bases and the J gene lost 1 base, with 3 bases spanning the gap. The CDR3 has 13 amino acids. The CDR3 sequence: CASSTSGANVLTF. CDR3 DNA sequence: TGTGCCAGCAGTACTTCTGGGGCCAACGTCCTGACTTTC.

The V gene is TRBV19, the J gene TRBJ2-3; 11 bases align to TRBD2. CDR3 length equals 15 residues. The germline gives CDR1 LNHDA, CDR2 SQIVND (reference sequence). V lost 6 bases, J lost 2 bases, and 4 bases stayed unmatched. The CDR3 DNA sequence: TGTGCCAGTAGCCCGACTAGCGGGATCACAGATACGCAGTATTTT. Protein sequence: CASSPTSGITDTQYF.

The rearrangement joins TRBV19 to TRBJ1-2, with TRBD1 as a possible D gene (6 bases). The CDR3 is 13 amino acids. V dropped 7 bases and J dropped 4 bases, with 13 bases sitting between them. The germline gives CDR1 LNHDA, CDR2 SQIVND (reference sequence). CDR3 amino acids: CASNPGAFYGYTF. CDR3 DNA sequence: TGTGCCAGTAACCCAGGGGCATTCTATGGCTACACCTTC.

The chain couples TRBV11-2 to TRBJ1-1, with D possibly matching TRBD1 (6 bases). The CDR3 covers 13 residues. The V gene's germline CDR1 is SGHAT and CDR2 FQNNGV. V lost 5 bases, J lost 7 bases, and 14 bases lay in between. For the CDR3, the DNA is TGTGCCAGCAGCCTAGGGACAAACTATGAAGCTTTCTTT. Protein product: CASSLGTNYEAFF.

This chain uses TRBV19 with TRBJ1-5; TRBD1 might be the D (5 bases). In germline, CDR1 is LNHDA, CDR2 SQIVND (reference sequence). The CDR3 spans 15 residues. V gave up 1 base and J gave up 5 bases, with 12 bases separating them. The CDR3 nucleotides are TGTGCCAGTAGTATAGGACAGCCTTTTTATCAGCCCCAGCATTTT. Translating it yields CASSIGQPFYQPQHF.

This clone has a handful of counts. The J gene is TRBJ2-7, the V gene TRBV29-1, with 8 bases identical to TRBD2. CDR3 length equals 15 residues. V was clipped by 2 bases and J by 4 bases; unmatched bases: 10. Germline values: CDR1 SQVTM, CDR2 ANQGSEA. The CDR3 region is CSVEKSSGVAYEQYF. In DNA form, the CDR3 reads TGCAGCGTTGAAAAGAGTAGCGGGGTGGCTTACGAGCAGTACTTC.

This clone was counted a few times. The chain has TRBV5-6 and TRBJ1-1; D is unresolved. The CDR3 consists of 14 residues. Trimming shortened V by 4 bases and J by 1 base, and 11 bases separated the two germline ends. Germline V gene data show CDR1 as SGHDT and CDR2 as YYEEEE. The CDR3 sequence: CASSISSQNTEAFF. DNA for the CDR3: TGTGCCAGCAGCATATCTTCACAGAACACTGAAGCTTTCTTT.

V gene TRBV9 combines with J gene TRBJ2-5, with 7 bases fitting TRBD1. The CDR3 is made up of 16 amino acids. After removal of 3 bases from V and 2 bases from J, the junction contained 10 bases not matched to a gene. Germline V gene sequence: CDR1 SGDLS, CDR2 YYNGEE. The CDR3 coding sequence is TGTGCCAGCAGCGCAGACTCGGGGACAGAACAAGAGACCCAGTACTTC. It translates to CASSADSGTEQETQYF.

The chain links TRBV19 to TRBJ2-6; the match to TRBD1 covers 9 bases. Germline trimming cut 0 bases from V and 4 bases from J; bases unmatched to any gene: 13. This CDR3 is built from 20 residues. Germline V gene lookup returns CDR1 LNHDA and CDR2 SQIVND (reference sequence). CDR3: CASSIEEGTGYSYGANVLTF. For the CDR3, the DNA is TGTGCCAGTAGTATAGAAGAAGGGACAGGGTATAGCTACGGGGCCAACGTCCTGACTTTC.

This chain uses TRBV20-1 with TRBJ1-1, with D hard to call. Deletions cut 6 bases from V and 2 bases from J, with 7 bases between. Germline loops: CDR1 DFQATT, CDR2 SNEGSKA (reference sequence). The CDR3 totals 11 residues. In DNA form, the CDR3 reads TGCAGTGCACTGATTAACACTGAAGCTTTCTTT. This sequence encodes CSALINTEAFF.

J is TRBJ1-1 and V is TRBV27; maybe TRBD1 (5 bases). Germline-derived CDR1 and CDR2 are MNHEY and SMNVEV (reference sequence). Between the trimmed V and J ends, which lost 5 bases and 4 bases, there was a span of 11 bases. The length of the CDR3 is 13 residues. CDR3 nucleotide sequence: TGTGCCAGCAGTCTTCAGGGACTCACTGAAGCTTTCTTT. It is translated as CASSLQGLTEAFF.

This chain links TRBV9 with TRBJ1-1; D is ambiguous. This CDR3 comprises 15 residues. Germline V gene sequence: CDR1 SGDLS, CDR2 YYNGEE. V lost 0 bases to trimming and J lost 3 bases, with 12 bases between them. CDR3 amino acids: CASSVVSSGYTEAFF. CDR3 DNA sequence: TGTGCCAGCAGCGTAGTGAGTAGCGGGTACACTGAAGCTTTCTTT.